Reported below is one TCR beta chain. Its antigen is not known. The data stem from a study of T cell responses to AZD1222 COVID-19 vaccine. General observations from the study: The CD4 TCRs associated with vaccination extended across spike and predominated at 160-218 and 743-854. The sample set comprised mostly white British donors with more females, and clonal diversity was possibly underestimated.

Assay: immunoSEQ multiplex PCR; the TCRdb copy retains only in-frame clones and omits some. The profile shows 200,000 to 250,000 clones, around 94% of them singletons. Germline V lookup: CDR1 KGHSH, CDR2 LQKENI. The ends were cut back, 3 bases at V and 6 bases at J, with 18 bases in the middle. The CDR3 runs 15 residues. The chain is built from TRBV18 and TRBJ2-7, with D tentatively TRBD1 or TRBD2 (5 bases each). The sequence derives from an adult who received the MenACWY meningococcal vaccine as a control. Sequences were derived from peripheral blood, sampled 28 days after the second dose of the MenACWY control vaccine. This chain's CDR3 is CASSPLDMRAGEQYF. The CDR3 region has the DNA TGTGCCAGCTCACCGCTGGACATGCGGGCCGGCGAGCAGTACTTC. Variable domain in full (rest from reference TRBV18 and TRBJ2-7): NAGVMQNPRHLVRRRGQEARLRCSPMKGHSHVYWYRQLPEEGLKFMVYLQKENIIDESGMPKERFSAEFPKEGPSILRIQQVVRGDSAAYFCASSPLDMRAGEQYFGPGTRLTVT.